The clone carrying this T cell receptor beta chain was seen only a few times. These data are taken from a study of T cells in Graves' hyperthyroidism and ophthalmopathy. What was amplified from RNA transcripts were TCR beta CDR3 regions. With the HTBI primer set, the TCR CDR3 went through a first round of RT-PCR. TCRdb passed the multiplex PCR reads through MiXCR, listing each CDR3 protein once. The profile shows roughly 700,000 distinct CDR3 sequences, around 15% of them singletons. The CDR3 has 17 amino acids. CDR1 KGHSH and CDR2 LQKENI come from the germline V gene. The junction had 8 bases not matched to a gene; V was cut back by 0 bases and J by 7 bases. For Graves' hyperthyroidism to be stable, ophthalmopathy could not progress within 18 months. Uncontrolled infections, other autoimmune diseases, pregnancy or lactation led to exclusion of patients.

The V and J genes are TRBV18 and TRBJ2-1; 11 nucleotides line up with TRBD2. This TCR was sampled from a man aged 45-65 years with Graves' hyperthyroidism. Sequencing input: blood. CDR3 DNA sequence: TGTGCCAGCTCACCACCGGGGCTAGCGGGAGGAGGGAATGAGCAGTTCTTC. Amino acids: CASSPPGLAGGGNEQFF.